This paragraph reports one T cell receptor beta chain. There is no known antigen for this receptor. Within one base of it there is no much larger clone, and no base qualities were kept. These data come from a study of blood T cell repertoires in COVID-19 (dated by TCRdb to about 2020). Describing the broader study: The collaborator samples originated in the United States, Italy and Spain and spanned the acute and convalescent phases of COVID-19. The prospective study material was composed of cDNA or gDNA derived from T cells, B-cell-depleted T cells, or PBMCs. The dataset comprised deeply sampled blood TCRbeta repertoires from subjects exposed to, actively infected with, or recovered from COVID-19. A freely available public database, intended as a resource for researchers studying the immune response to SARS-CoV-2, is where the repertoires were released. The samples were drawn from two sources: the first 160 participants of the ongoing ImmuneRACE study, and about 1,300 subjects contributed by 6 global collaborators. Nearly every sample came with metadata listing a de-identified subject ID, COVID-19 status, age in years and sex. HLA class I and class II types, where available, came from metadata supplied by the sample provider rather than from assay-based typing.

General conclusions and limits of the study: How much clinical and demographic metadata was included differed by source and by participant, and the metadata was provided uncurated.

Taken from the germline V gene, the CDR1 and CDR2 loops are SGHTA and FQGNSA. Inclusive of the bounding cysteine and phenylalanine, the CDR3 is 15 residues long. Only CDR3 DNA remains: 45 bases, in frame from the first base. A distance of 15 bases separates the germline ends of V and J, which lose 3 bases and 4 bases respectively. Collaborating institutions collected whole blood in K2EDTA tubes following their own protocols. For TCRbeta analysis, collaborators shipped samples as frozen whole blood, isolated PBMCs, or DNA extracted from either of those sample types. TCRbeta CDR3 regions were amplified from genomic DNA using the immunoSEQ Assay, a bias-controlled multiplex PCR. On the study's bioinformatics: Within the assay, amplification of reference gene primers was used to estimate how many nucleated cells each sample contained. To quantify the absolute abundance of each unique TCRbeta CDR3 rearrangement, sequence reads were collapsed and filtered. Productive Simpson clonality was computed per sample as the square root of Simpson's diversity index over productive rearrangements. TCRdb took this table from immuneACCESS and kept in-frame rearrangements with V and J called. Such tables lack part of the clones; where checked against another copy, unresolved V genes explain under half of the gap, and the rest is unexplained. V and J calls and clone size are given by that table; D and trimming were obtained from the DNA. The sample table contains about 56,000 clones; only one count was recorded for 80% to 85% of them. The ten biggest clones cover 10% to 15% of the sample.

This sequence uses TRBV7-2 and TRBJ1-2, with TRBD1 perhaps the D gene, on 5 matching bases. The clonotype was recovered from a woman older than 75 with acute or convalescent COVID-19. The sample taken for sequencing was peripheral blood. The base sequence is TGTGCCAGCAGCTTGGTGGGGCAGGCCGGCTATGGCTACACCTTC. It translates to CASSLVGQAGYGYTF.